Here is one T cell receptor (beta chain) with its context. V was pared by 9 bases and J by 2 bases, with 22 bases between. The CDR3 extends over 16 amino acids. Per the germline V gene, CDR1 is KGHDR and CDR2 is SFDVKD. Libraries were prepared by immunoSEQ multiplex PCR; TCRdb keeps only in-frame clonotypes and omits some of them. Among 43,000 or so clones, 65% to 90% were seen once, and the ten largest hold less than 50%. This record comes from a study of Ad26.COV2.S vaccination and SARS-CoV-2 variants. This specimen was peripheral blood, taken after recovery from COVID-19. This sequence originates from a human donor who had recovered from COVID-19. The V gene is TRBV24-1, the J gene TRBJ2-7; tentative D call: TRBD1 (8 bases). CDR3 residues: CATEGQGGTGAYEQYF. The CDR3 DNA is TGTGCCACCGAAGGTCAGGGAGGGACAGGAGCCTACGAGCAGTACTTC.